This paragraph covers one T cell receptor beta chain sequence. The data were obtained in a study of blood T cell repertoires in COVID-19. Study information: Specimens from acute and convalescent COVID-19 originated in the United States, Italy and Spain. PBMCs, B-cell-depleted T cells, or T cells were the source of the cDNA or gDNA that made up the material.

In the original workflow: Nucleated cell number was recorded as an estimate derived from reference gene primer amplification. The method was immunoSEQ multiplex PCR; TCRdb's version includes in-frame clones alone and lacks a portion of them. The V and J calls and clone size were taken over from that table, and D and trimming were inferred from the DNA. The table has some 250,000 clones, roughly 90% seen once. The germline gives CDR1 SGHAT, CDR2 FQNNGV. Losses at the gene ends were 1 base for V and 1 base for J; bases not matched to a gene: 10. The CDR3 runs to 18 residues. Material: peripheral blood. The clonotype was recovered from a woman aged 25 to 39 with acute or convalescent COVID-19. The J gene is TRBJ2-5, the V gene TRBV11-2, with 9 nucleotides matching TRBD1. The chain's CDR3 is CASSLGDRGGQGQETQYF. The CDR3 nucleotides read TGTGCCAGCAGCTTAGGCGACAGGGGGGGTCAGGGCCAAGAGACCCAGTACTTC.